Listed below are T cell receptor beta chains from one sample, sequenced in a study of regulatory T cells in long-lasting Graves disease. TCRdb independently ran MiXCR on the multiplex PCR reads; one entry per CDR3 protein. The sample consists of more than 300,000 distinct CDR3 sequences, roughly 16% of them appearing once. The source material was peripheral blood mononuclear cells (PBMCs), sampled at new diagnosis, from a patient treated with antithyroid drugs. These receptors were collected from a female donor with Graves disease. Each CDR3 is given without its conserved first and last residue. Each record gives: V gene, CDR3 protein.

TRBV7-9 | ASSLVIQNTEAF
TRBV12-3/TRBV12-4 | ASSKRPAANTEAF
TRBV29-1 | SVASNYGYT
TRBV13 | ASSLRADEQY
TRBV3-1 | ASSQEAEQY
TRBV12-3/TRBV12-4 | ASSLDPGLTHNEQF
TRBV10-3 | AISVGAGGQDTQY
TRBV20-1 | SARDFNSGANVLT
TRBV6-1 | ASSESRQETQY
TRBV9 | ASSVAKDRGNTGELF
TRBV3-1 | ASSQHGQGGGAEAF
TRBV20-1 | SARRRDNEQF
TRBV5-1 | ASSLAAGRVEQF
TRBV4-3 | ASSQESGQNTEAF
TRBV11-2 | ASSLGRSSEQY
TRBV4-1 | ASSQTKGAWGYT
TRBV9 | ASSEGGADQPQH
TRBV2 | ASSEEQETPLH
TRBV9 | ASSVATKDGYT
TRBV7-9 | ASSRLDFGYGYT
TRBV28 | ASSSARGVETQY
TRBV7-3 | ASSLGTNYEQY
TRBV4-1 | ASSHGQESDTIY
TRBV27 | ASSLGLAESSDTQY
TRBV6-9 | ASSYDAGSSVDNEQF
TRBV7-2 | ASTTRSNSYEQY
TRBV12-3/TRBV12-4 | ASSFVGDTQY
TRBV15 | ATSRDRAIQPQH
TRBV3-1 | ASSPDNSYEQY
TRBV5-6 | ASSTLGGYSYEQY
TRBV20-1 | SARGPDRLGGTQY
TRBV2 | ASLGQGDQPQH
TRBV12-3/TRBV12-4 | ASGRGQGPSPETQY
TRBV5-1 | ASSHGTADNEQF
TRBV25-1 | ASHSNNRDRWNNEQF
TRBV7-9 | ASRQDYRSYEQY
TRBV25-1 | ASGRRLSGSEYEQY
TRBV3-1 | ASSQGLAGQETQY
TRBV11-2 | ASSFGRASAKNIQY
TRBV9 | ASSPTAKFYGYT
TRBV20-1 | SAYHILADTQY
TRBV12-3/TRBV12-4 | ASSLWGSTFYPAHEQF
TRBV13 | ASSLRKDNEQF
TRBV6-1 | ASRKESLLYGYT
TRBV25-1 | ASSELGGYGYT
TRBV12-3/TRBV12-4 | ASSPRAGGETQY
TRBV5-1 | ASSSNRGHTEAF
TRBV4-3 | ASSLSSSNQLQH
TRBV5-1 | ASSLTLSRNEQF
TRBV12-3/TRBV12-4 | ASRGTEGSPLH
TRBV12-3/TRBV12-4 | ASSVDGSYNEQF
TRBV30 | AWRTGTRTGNEQF
TRBV7-8 | ASSLGNGYEQY
TRBV4-1 | ASSQTRDSQRDTQY
TRBV7-7 | ASSLTTGPTYEQY
TRBV20-1 | SARDRQVPRQPQH
TRBV10-3 | AISDRGDGYT
TRBV27 | ASKDQGPLNGYT
TRBV28 | ASSGTGTSVYNEQF